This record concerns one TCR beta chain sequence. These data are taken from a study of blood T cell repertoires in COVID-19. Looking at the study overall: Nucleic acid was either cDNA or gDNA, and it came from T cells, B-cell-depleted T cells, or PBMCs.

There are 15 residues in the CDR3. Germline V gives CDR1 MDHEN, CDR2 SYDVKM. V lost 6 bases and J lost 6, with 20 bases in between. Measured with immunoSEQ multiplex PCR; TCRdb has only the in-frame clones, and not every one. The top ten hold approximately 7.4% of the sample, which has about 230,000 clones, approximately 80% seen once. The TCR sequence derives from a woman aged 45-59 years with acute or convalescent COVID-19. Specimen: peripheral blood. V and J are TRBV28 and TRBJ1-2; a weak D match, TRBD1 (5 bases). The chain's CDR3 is CASRFSRARVDGYTF. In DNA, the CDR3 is TGTGCCAGCAGGTTCTCCAGGGCAAGGGTAGATGGCTACACCTTC.